The sequence of this T cell receptor beta chain was determined in a study of PD-L1 blockade in urothelial cancer. Overall study context: Patients commenced atezolizumab around 2014, and it was given at 1,200 mg intravenously every 3 weeks. Most patients, twenty-five of 29, were males with bladder-origin cancer. There were a median of about 150,000 T cells in blood samples.

V trimming: 1 base; J trimming: 9 bases; junction bases outside the gene matches: 7. CDR3 size: 14 residues. The germline gives CDR1 MGHRA, CDR2 YSYEKL. Some clones are missing from TCRdb's copy, which holds only in-frame ones; the method was immunoSEQ multiplex PCR. The data hold some 51,000 clones, with 70% to 90% observed a single time. It was locally advanced or metastatic urothelial carcinoma that patients had. The rearrangement links TRBV4-1 to TRBJ2-7; the match to TRBD1 covers 9 bases. This TCR was sampled from a man in his fifties or sixties with urothelial cancer. The specimen comprised PBMCs, sampled around atezolizumab (anti-PD-L1) treatment. The CDR3 DNA reads TGCGCCAGCAGCCAAGCACAGGGGGCTGTTTTGCAGTACTTC. Encoded protein: CASSQAQGAVLQYF.